Detailed here is one T cell receptor (beta chain). Its antigen is undetermined. Trimming removed 1 base at V and 3 bases at J, with 7 bases between. Germline CDR1 and CDR2: GTSNPN and SVGIG (reference sequence). The CDR3 length is 13 residues. This sample stems from a study of graft-versus-host responses after intestinal transplantation. General study findings and limits: GvH clones were found in recipient marrow; some appeared first in ileum or blood.

Sequencing was performed with immunoSEQ multiplex PCR; in TCRdb, only in-frame clones are kept and a portion is missing. The sample contains some 120,000 clones, less than 95% of which appear only once. Here the sequenced sample was unstimulated CD4+ T cells sorted from spleen or lymph node cells, taken before intestinal transplant. The sequence was collected from a human donor who received an intestinal transplant. J is TRBJ1-5 and V is TRBV30, with a weak D call TRBD1 (5 bases). CDR3 amino acids: CAWSGQYNQPQHF. The CDR3 DNA reads TGTGCCTGGAGTGGACAGTACAATCAGCCCCAGCATTTT.